Only one count was recorded for the clone carrying this TCR beta chain. Antigen: not known. At the DNA level, this CDR3 is encoded by other sequences in the same sample as well. Each replicate PCR on the sorted subsets used 200 ng DNA (roughly 27,000 T cell genomes). Assay used: immunoSEQ multiplex PCR; TCRdb lists only in-frame clones, some missing. Of about 1 million clones in the sample, around 74% were seen once. The sample belongs to a study of shared clonotypes between healthy human individuals. As for the study in general: Every donor yielded three CD4 naive, three CD4 memory, two CD8 naive and one CD8 memory plate.

V was trimmed by 2 bases and J by 1 base, leaving 7 bases between them. This CDR3 is 14 amino acids long. Germline V lookup: CDR1 LNHDA, CDR2 SQIVND (reference sequence). Study-level findings and limits: It was only blood that was sampled, and tissue repertoires likely differ. Clonotypes shared by all four sorted-subset donors had higher generation probabilities than non-shared clonotypes.

The V gene is TRBV19, the J gene TRBJ2-3, with TRBD2 as a possible D gene (6 bases). Sequenced material: memory CD4+ T cells sorted from blood. Subset given: CD45RA-negative fraction. The sequence derives from a man between 18 and 35 years old in good health. The CDR3 loop reads CASSISSGTDTQYF. The CDR3 DNA reads as TGTGCCAGTAGTATATCTAGCGGCACAGATACGCAGTATTTT.